This T cell receptor (beta chain) comes out of a study of CXCR3-negative and CXCR3-positive naive CD8 T cells. 5' RACE that incorporated UMI labels was used to prepare the TRB cDNA libraries. From its re-call of the 5' RACE reads, TCRdb lists each CDR3 protein once, without DNA. The sample totals tens of thousands of distinct CDR3 sequences. The CDR3 covers 14 residues. The TCR sequence derives from a human donor in good health. Some clones in this sample may be carry-over from other donors' samples. The material sequenced was naive CXCR3- CD8+ T cells from blood. As for subset: CD45RO-CCR7+CD27+CD95- naive CD8+ T cells lacking CXCR3 (TNR3-). The chain uses TRBV12-3 or TRBV12-4 and TRBJ2-1. The CDR3 here is CASSLTGQGNVQFF.